This T cell receptor beta chain stems from a study of blood T cell repertoires in COVID-19. On the study more broadly: Sample material is recorded as cDNA or gDNA derived from T cells, B-cell-depleted T cells, or PBMCs.

Cohort 3 recovered donors had two negative PCRs, clearance, or symptom resolution. Sequenced by immunoSEQ multiplex PCR; TCRdb stores in-frame clones only, minus some. The sample records about 350,000 clones, about 90% being singletons. V was cut by 3 bases and J by 5 bases, with 16 bases left in between. Germline assignment: CDR1 SGDLS and CDR2 YYNGEE. The CDR3 runs to 15 residues. The receptor was derived from a woman in her twenties or thirties who had recovered from COVID-19. This chain links TRBV9 with TRBJ2-3, with D maybe TRBD2 (5 bases). Specimen: PBMCs or T cells enriched from blood (not recorded which). CDR3: CASSERMAGEDTQYF. CDR3 coding DNA: TGTGCCAGCAGCGAGAGGATGGCCGGGGAAGATACGCAGTATTTT.